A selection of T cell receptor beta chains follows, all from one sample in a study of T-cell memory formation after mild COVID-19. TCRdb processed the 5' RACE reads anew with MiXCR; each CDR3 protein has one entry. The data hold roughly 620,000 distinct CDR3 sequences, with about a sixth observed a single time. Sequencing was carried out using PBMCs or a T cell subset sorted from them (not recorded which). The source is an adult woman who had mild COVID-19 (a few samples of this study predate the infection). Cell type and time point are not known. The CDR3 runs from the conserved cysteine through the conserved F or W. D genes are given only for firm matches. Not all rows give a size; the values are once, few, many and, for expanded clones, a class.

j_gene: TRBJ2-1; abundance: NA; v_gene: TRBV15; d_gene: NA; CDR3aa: CATSWRGFDNEQFF; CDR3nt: TGTGCCACCAGCTGGAGGGGGTTCGACAATGAGCAGTTCTTC
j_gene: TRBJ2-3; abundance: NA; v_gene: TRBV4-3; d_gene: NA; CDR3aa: CASSQRDYRFSRDTQYF; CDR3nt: TGCGCCAGCAGCCAACGAGATTACAGGTTTAGTCGAGATACGCAGTATTTT
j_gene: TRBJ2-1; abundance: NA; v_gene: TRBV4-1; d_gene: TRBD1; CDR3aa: CASSRTGQGSVNNEQFF; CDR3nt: TGCGCCAGCAGCCGGACGGGACAGGGATCCGTCAACAATGAGCAGTTCTTC
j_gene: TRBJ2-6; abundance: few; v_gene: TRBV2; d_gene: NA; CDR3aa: CASGAVGSGANVLTF; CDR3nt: TGTGCCAGCGGGGCGGTAGGCTCTGGGGCCAACGTCCTGACTTTC
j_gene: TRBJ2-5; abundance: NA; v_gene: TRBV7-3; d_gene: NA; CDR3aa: CASSPGTPAQETQYF; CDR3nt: TGTGCCAGCAGCCCCGGGACTCCAGCCCAAGAGACCCAGTACTTC
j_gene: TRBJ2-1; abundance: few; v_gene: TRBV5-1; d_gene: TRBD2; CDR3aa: CASSLDSGSRNEQFF; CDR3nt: TGCGCCAGCAGCTTGGATAGCGGGAGTCGGAATGAGCAGTTCTTC
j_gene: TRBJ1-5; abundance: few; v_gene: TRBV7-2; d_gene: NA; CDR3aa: CASSVVAAAHQPQHF; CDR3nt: TGTGCCAGCAGCGTAGTGGCAGCCGCCCATCAGCCCCAGCATTTT
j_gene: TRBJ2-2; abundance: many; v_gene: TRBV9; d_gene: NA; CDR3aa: CASSPGRASGELFF; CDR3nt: TGTGCCAGCAGCCCTGGACGTGCATCCGGGGAGCTGTTTTTT
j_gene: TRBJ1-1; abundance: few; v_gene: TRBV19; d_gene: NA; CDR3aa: CASSIIGTEAFF; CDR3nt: TGTGCCAGTAGTATAATTGGGACTGAAGCTTTCTTT
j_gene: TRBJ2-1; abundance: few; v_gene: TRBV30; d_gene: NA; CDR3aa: CAWSMGKYNEQFF; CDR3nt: TGTGCCTGGAGCATGGGGAAATACAATGAGCAGTTCTTC
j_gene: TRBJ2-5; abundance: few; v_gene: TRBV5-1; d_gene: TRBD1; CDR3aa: CASSSTGTEQETQYF; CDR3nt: TGCGCCAGCAGCTCGACCGGGACAGAACAAGAGACCCAGTACTTC